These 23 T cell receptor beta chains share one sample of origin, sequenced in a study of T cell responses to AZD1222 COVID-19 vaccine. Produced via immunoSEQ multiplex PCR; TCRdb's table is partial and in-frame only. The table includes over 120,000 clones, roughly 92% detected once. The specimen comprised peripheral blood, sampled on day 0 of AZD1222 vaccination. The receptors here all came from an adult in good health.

The DNA of the CDR3 is TGTGCCAGTAGTATAGTTGGGGGTAACCCGAACTATGGCTACACCTTC. It codes for CASSIVGGNPNYGYTF. J is TRBJ1-2 and V is TRBV19; possible D gene TRBD1, 5 bases. The CDR3 is 16 amino acids. Trimming took 1 base from V and 2 from J, leaving 14 bases between them. Germline-derived CDR1 and CDR2 are LNHDA and SQIVND (reference sequence). Using reference TRBV19 and TRBJ1-2 for the parts outside the CDR3, the full variable domain is DGGITQSPKYLFRKEGQNVTLSCEQNLNHDAMYWYRQDPGQGLRLIYYSQIVNDFQKGDIAEGYSVSREKKESFPLTVTSAQKNPTAFYLCASSIVGGNPNYGYTFGSGTRLTVV.

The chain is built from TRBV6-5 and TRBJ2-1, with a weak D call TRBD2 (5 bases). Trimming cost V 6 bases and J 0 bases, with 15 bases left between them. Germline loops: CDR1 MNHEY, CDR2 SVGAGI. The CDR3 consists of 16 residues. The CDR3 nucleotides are TGTGCCAGCAGATACAGACTCCGGGGCTCCTACAATGAGCAGTTCTTC. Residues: CASRYRLRGSYNEQFF.

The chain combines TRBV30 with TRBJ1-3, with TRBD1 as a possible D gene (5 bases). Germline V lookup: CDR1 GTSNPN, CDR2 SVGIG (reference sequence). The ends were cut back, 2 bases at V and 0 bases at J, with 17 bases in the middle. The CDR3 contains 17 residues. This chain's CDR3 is CAWSRSGDRPSGNTIYF. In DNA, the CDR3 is TGTGCCTGGAGTAGGTCCGGGGACCGACCCTCTGGAAACACCATATATTTT.

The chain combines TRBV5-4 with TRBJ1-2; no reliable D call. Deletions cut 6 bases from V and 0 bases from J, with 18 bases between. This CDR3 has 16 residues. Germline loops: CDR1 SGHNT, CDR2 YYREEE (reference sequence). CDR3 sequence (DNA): TGTGCCAGCAACCCCCGTGGTGGAGCCGCTAACTATGGCTACACCTTC. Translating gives CASNPRGGAANYGYTF.

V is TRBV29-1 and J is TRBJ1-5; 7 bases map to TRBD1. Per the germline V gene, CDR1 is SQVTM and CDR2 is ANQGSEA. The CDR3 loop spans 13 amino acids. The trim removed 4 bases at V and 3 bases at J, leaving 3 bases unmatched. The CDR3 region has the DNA TGCAGCGTTGGACAGGGTACCAATCAGCCCCAGCATTTT. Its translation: CSVGQGTNQPQHF.

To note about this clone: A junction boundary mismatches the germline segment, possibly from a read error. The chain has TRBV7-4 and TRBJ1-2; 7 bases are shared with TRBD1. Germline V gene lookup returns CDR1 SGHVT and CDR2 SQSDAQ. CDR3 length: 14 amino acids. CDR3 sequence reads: CASSDRVFNNGYTF. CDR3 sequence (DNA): TGTGCCAGCAGCGACAGGGTTTTTAACAATGGCTACACCTTC.

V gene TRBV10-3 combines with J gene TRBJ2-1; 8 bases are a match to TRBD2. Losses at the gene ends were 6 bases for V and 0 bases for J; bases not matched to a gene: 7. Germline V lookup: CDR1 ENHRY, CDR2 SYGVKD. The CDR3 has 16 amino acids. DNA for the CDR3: TGTGCCATCAGAGACACTAGCGGAGCCTCCTACAATGAGCAGTTCTTC. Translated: CAIRDTSGASYNEQFF.

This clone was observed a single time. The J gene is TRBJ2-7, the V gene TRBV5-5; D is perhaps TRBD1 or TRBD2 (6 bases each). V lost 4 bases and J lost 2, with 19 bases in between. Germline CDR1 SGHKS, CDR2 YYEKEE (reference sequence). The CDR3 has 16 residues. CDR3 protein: CASSPYPRGRAYEQYF. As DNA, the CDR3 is TGTGCCAGCAGCCCGTACCCACGGGGGCGCGCCTACGAGCAGTACTTC. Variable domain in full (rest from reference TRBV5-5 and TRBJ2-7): DAGVTQSPTHLIKTRGQQVTLRCSPISGHKSVSWYQQVLGQGPQFIFQYYEKEERGRGNFPDRFSARQFPNYSSELNVNALLLGDSALYLCASSPYPRGRAYEQYFGPGTRLTVT.

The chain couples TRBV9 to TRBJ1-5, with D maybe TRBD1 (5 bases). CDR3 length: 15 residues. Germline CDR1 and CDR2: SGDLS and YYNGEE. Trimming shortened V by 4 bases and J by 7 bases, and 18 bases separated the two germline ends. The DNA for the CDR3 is TGTGCCAGCAGCCCCCAGGCAGGGTTTCAGCAGCCCCAGCATTTT. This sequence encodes CASSPQAGFQQPQHF.

The CDR3 DNA reads as TGCGCCAGCAGCTTGAGCGGAACCAACCAAGAGACCCAGTACTTC. Translating it yields CASSLSGTNQETQYF. The rearrangement uses TRBV5-1 and TRBJ2-5; tentative D call: TRBD2 (5 bases). CDR3 size: 15 residues. Germline CDR1 reads SGHRS; CDR2 reads YFSETQ. V was clipped by 1 base and J by 0 bases, with 10 bases between them.

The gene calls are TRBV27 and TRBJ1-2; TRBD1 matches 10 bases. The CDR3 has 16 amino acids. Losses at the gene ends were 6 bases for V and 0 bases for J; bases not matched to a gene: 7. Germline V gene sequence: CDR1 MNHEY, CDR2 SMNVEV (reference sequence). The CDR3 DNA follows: TGTGCCAGCAGCTCCGGGACAGGGGTGCCTAACTATGGCTACACCTTC. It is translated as CASSSGTGVPNYGYTF.

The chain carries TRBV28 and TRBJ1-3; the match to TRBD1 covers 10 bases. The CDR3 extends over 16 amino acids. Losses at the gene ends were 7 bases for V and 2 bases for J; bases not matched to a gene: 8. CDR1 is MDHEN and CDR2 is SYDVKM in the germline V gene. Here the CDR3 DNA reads TGTGCCAGCATTAACCTCGGGACAGGGGCTGGAAACACCATATATTTT. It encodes CASINLGTGAGNTIYF.

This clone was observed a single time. The CDR3, as DNA: TGTGCCAGCAGTGAAGGTGAAGGTCATAATGAAAAACTGTTTTTT. Translating it yields CASSEGEGHNEKLFF. V and J are TRBV6-1 and TRBJ1-4; D call uncertain. Germline values: CDR1 MNHNS, CDR2 SASEGT. Trimming cost V 1 base and J 4 bases, with 10 bases left between them. The CDR3 extends over 15 amino acids.

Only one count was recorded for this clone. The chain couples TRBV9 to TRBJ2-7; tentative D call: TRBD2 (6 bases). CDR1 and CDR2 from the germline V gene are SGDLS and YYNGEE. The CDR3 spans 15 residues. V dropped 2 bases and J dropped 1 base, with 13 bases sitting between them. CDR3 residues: CASSVVGDSSYEQYF. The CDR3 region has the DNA TGTGCCAGCAGCGTCGTGGGGGACTCTTCCTACGAGCAGTACTTC.

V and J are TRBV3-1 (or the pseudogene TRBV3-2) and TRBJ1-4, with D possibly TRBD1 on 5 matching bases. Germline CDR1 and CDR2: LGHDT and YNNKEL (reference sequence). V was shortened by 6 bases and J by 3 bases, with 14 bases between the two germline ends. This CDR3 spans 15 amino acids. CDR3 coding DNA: TGTGCCAGCAGTCGGGACGCCCTGGCTAATGAAAAACTGTTTTTT. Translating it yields CASSRDALANEKLFF.

This CDR3 reads CASSFVLAGGQYF. As DNA, the CDR3 is TGTGCCAGCAGTTTCGTACTAGCGGGAGGGCAGTACTTC. The rearrangement links TRBV12-3 or TRBV12-4 to TRBJ2-7; TRBD2 matches at 12 bases. V shed 3 bases, J shed 9 bases, and the junction held 3 bases outside the gene matches. This CDR3 contains 13 residues.

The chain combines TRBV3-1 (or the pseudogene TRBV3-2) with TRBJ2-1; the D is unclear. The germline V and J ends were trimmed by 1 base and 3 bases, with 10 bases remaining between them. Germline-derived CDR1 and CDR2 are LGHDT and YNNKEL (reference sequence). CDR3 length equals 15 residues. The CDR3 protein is CASSQGIWGYNEQFF. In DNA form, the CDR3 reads TGTGCCAGCAGCCAAGGTATCTGGGGCTACAATGAGCAGTTCTTC.

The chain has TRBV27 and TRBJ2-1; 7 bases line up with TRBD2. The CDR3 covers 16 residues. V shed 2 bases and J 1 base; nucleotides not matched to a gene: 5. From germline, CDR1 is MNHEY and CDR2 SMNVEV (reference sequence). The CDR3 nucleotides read TGTGCCAGCAGTTTAACCGCGGGAGAGTCCTACAATGAGCAGTTCTTC. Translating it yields CASSLTAGESYNEQFF.

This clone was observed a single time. DNA of the CDR3: TGTGCCAGCAGCTCCCACGTACTATCCACAGATACGCAGTATTTT. Amino acid sequence: CASSSHVLSTDTQYF. This chain joins TRBV13 and TRBJ2-3; D unclear. Trimming took off 4 bases at V and 2 bases at J, with 13 bases between the two ends. This CDR3 has 15 residues. From germline, CDR1 is PRHDT and CDR2 FYEKMQ (reference sequence).

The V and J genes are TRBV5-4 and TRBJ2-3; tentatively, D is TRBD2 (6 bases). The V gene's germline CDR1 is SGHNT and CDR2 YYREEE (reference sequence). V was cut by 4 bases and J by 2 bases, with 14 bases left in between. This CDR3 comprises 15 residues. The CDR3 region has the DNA TGTGCCAGCAGCGAACCCGGGACTCTCACAGATACGCAGTATTTT. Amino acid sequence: CASSEPGTLTDTQYF.

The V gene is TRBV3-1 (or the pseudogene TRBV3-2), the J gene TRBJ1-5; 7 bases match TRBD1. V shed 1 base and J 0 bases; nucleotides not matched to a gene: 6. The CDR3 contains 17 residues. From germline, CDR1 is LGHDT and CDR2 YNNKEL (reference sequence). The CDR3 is CASSQGVAGGSNQPQHF. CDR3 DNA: TGTGCCAGCAGCCAAGGAGTGGCAGGGGGTAGCAATCAGCCCCAGCATTTT.

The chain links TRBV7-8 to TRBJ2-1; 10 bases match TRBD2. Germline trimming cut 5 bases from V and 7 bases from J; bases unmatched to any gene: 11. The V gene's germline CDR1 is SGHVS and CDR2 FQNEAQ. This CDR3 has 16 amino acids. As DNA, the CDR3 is TGTGCCAGCAGCCCCGGACTAGCGGAAGGCGGGAATGAGCAGTTCTTC. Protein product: CASSPGLAEGGNEQFF.

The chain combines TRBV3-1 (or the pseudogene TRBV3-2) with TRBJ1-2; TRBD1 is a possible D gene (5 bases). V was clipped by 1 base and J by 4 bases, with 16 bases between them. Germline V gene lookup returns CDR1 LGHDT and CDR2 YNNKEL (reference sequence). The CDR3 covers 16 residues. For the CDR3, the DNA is TGTGCCAGCAGCCAAGCTTCAGGGACGGACATCTATGGCTACACCTTC. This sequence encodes CASSQASGTDIYGYTF.